These 26 T cell receptor beta chains originate from one sample sequenced in a study of a mutant IDH1 vaccine in newly diagnosed glioma. The time point: baseline, week 1 (first vaccination visit). Noted treatment: pre-vaccination baseline after standard-of-care therapy. Profiling relied on immunoSEQ multiplex PCR, and the TCRdb table lists in-frame clones only, not all of them. The sample holds about 88,000 clones, almost 85% seen once. The specimen was PBMCs, collected from a glioma patient treated with radiotherapy, temozolomide or both. The source of these receptors is a man aged 35 to 55 with glioma. Some clones in this sample may be carry-over from other donors' samples.

V gene TRBV5-6 combines with J gene TRBJ2-4; tentative D call: TRBD2 (5 bases). Trimming removed 4 bases at V and 4 bases at J, with 15 bases between. The CDR3 runs to 15 residues. Germline lookup yields CDR1 SGHDT and CDR2 YYEEEE. CDR3 protein: CASSPYTGMKNIQYF. The CDR3 DNA reads TGTGCCAGCAGCCCATACACGGGGATGAAAAACATTCAGTACTTC.

The chain employs TRBV5-1 and TRBJ2-5; D unclear. Looked up from germline, CDR1 is SGHRS and CDR2 is YFSETQ. The CDR3 consists of 15 residues. Trimming pared 4 bases from V and 2 bases from J, leaving 15 bases between. The CDR3 DNA follows: TGCGCCAGCAGCATTACTCCCCCCCCACAAGAGACCCAGTACTTC. As protein: CASSITPPPQETQYF.

The V call is TRBV6-6, the J call TRBJ2-1; 7 nucleotides match TRBD2. With 5 bases clipped from V and 0 bases from J, the junction kept 7 bases outside the gene matches. The CDR3 contains 16 residues. Per germline, CDR1 MNHNY and CDR2 SVGAGI (reference sequence). The CDR3 DNA reads TGTGCCAGCAGTCCGTCCGGGGGGTCCTCCTACAATGAGCAGTTCTTC. Amino acid sequence: CASSPSGGSSYNEQFF.

The gene calls are TRBV7-7 and TRBJ2-2, with unresolved D. This CDR3 region has 15 residues. Trimming shortened V by 1 base and J by 4 bases, and 10 bases separated the two germline ends. Germline CDR1 reads SSHAT; CDR2 reads FNYEAQ (reference sequence). The DNA for the CDR3 is TGTGCCAGCAGCTTAGATGGGGTTCCCACCGGGGAGCTGTTTTTT. Translated: CASSLDGVPTGELFF.

The V gene is TRBV30, the J gene TRBJ2-7; D may be TRBD2 (5 bases). CDR1 is GTSNPN, CDR2 SVGIG, per germline (reference sequence). Trimming removed 3 bases from V and 3 bases from J, with 12 bases in between. The CDR3 sequence is 13 residues long. The CDR3 region has the DNA TGTGCCTGGAGCAGAGGGATCAACTACGAGCAGTACTTC. It specifies CAWSRGINYEQYF.

The rearrangement uses TRBV4-1 and TRBJ1-2, with D possibly being TRBD1 (5 bases). Germline lookup yields CDR1 MGHRA and CDR2 YSYEKL. The ends were cut back, 0 bases at V and 0 bases at J, with 14 bases in the middle. The CDR3 is made up of 17 amino acids. CDR3 loop: CASSQDQGTGANYGYTF. DNA of the CDR3: TGCGCCAGCAGCCAAGATCAAGGGACGGGAGCTAACTATGGCTACACCTTC.

V usage is TRBV2 and J usage is TRBJ2-7; 16 positions agree with TRBD2. Germline V lookup: CDR1 SNHLY, CDR2 FYNNEI. The CDR3 consists of 18 residues. V shed 8 bases and J 2 bases; nucleotides not matched to a gene: 12. The CDR3 here is CASLEGGLAGGRAYEQYF. CDR3 DNA sequence: TGTGCCAGCCTGGAGGGGGGACTAGCGGGGGGGCGGGCCTACGAGCAGTACTTC. The complete variable domain, with remaining parts taken from reference TRBV2 and TRBJ2-7, reads EPEVTQTPSHQVTQMGQEVILRCVPISNHLYFYWYRQILGQKVEFLVSFYNNEISEKSEIFDDQFSVERPDGSNFTLKIRSTKLEDSAMYFCASLEGGLAGGRAYEQYFGPGTRLTVT.

A single count supports this clone. The gene calls are TRBV6-1 and TRBJ1-5; 7 bases are a match to TRBD1. Germline lookup yields CDR1 MNHNS and CDR2 SASEGT. V dropped 5 bases and J dropped 6; count of bases not matched to a gene: 7. The CDR3 contains 14 residues. Written as DNA, the CDR3 is TGTGCCAGCAGTTCCACAGGGGCTGGTCAGCCCCAGCATTTT. Residues: CASSSTGAGQPQHF.

The chain has TRBV7-2 and TRBJ1-5; D unresolved. Germline lookup yields CDR1 SGHTA and CDR2 FQGNSA. This CDR3 comprises 15 residues. V was clipped by 2 bases and J by 0 bases, with 8 bases between them. In DNA form, the CDR3 reads TGTGCCAGCAGCTTACGTCGGTATAGCAATCAGCCCCAGCATTTT. Translation: CASSLRRYSNQPQHF.

The rearrangement links TRBV6-5 to TRBJ1-1, with D uncertain. CDR1 and CDR2 (germline): MNHEY, SVGAGI. The ends were cut back, 4 bases at V and 0 bases at J, with 6 bases in the middle. CDR3 length: 13 residues. The CDR3 loop reads CASSLWVNTEAFF. As DNA, the CDR3 is TGTGCCAGCAGTTTGTGGGTGAACACTGAAGCTTTCTTT.

CDR3 sequence (DNA): TGCAGTGCTAGGATTTACGAAAAACTGTTTTTT. As protein: CSARIYEKLFF. This sequence joins TRBV20-1 and TRBJ1-4; D call uncertain. Germline V gene data show CDR1 as DFQATT and CDR2 as SNEGSKA (reference sequence). This CDR3 has 11 residues. Trimming removed 3 bases at V and 8 bases at J, with 7 bases between.

The chain employs TRBV4-1 and TRBJ1-6, with D possibly TRBD1 on 6 matching bases. The germline V gene encodes CDR1 MGHRA and CDR2 YSYEKL. Trimming left V 5 bases short and J 14 bases short, with 16 bases between. The CDR3 has 13 residues. CDR3 coding DNA: TGCGCCAGCAGCGATCCACAGGGCCGCACCCTCCACTTT. Translating it yields CASSDPQGRTLHF.

This chain joins TRBV4-2 and TRBJ1-1; D not resolved. From germline, CDR1 is LGHNA and CDR2 YNFKEQ. The CDR3 is 14 residues long. Trimming took 3 bases from V and 7 from J, leaving 15 bases between them. The CDR3 DNA sequence: TGTGCCAGCAGCCACCCCCTAGGGCTATATGAAGCTTTCTTT. Translation: CASSHPLGLYEAFF.

V and J are TRBV29-1 and TRBJ2-2; 9 positions match TRBD2. With V trimmed by 6 bases and J by 1 base, 3 bases remained unmatched. Germline values: CDR1 SQVTM, CDR2 ANQGSEA. The CDR3 sequence is 14 residues long. The CDR3 nucleotides are TGCAGCGTCGATAGCGGGAGGAACACCGGGGAGCTGTTTTTT. Translating it yields CSVDSGRNTGELFF.

This chain connects TRBV18 to TRBJ2-7; a weak D match, TRBD2 (6 bases). Trimming removed 3 bases at V and 4 bases at J, with 7 bases between. The CDR3 extends over 12 amino acids. Germline CDR1 reads KGHSH; CDR2 reads LQKENI. CDR3 sequence (DNA): TGTGCCAGCTCACCCGGGAGATACGAGCAGTACTTC. Protein: CASSPGRYEQYF. Using reference TRBV18 and TRBJ2-7 for the parts outside the CDR3, the full variable domain is NAGVMQNPRHLVRRRGQEARLRCSPMKGHSHVYWYRQLPEEGLKFMVYLQKENIIDESGMPKERFSAEFPKEGPSILRIQQVVRGDSAAYFCASSPGRYEQYFGPGTRLTVT.

The chain is built from TRBV6-5 and TRBJ1-4; D may be TRBD1 (6 bases). The CDR3 totals 16 residues. Trimming stripped 1 base from V and 3 bases from J, with 12 bases between. CDR1 and CDR2 from the germline V gene are MNHEY and SVGAGI. CDR3 loop: CASSYWGGRSNEKLFF. The CDR3 DNA follows: TGTGCCAGCAGTTACTGGGGGGGCAGATCTAATGAAAAACTGTTTTTT.

This clone was seen a single time. J is TRBJ2-7 and V is TRBV11-2, with D unclear. Trimming cost V 1 base and J 2 bases, with 9 bases left between them. The CDR3 sequence is 14 residues long. CDR1 and CDR2 (germline): SGHAT, FQNNGV. The CDR3 loop reads CASSLASETYEQYF. In DNA form, the CDR3 reads TGTGCCAGCAGCTTAGCCTCGGAAACCTACGAGCAGTACTTC.

This CDR3 is CASSPGSGYTF. In DNA, the CDR3 is TGTGCCAGCAGCCCAGGGTCCGGCTACACCTTC. This chain connects TRBV6-5 to TRBJ1-2, with D tentatively TRBD1 (5 bases). Germline-derived CDR1 and CDR2 are MNHEY and SVGAGI. Between the trimmed V and J ends, which lost 6 bases and 8 bases, there was a span of 10 bases. There are 11 residues in the CDR3.

J is TRBJ2-3 and V is TRBV2, with 8 nucleotides matching TRBD2. The germline CDR1 and CDR2 sequences are SNHLY and FYNNEI. The CDR3 is 14 residues long. With 6 bases clipped from V and 4 bases from J, the junction kept 6 bases outside the gene matches. CDR3 coding DNA: TGTGCCAGCAGCAGGACTAGCTGGGCAGATACGCAGTATTTT. Its protein is CASSRTSWADTQYF.

The chain joins TRBV27 to TRBJ1-6; no firm D call. V lost 8 bases and J lost 1, with 15 bases in between. The CDR3 runs 16 residues. From germline, CDR1 is MNHEY and CDR2 SMNVEV (reference sequence). As DNA, the CDR3 is TGTGCCAGCTCGCCTCGAGGGAGTTCCTATAATTCACCCCTCCACTTT. Amino acids: CASSPRGSSYNSPLHF.

This rearrangement joins TRBV6-1 to TRBJ2-7, with D possibly TRBD1 on 6 matching bases. The germline CDR1 and CDR2 sequences are MNHNS and SASEGT. The ends were cut back, 0 bases at V and 4 bases at J, with 7 bases in the middle. CDR3 size: 13 residues. The CDR3 DNA reads TGTGCCAGCAGTGAAGCGGACAGTTACGAGCAGTACTTC. Protein product: CASSEADSYEQYF.

This sequence joins TRBV13 and TRBJ2-7; 7 bases map to TRBD2. With V trimmed by 4 bases and J by 3 bases, 9 bases remained unmatched. The CDR3 is made up of 15 amino acids. Germline V gives CDR1 PRHDT, CDR2 FYEKMQ (reference sequence). CDR3: CASSYLGGRSYEQYF. The DNA of the CDR3 is TGTGCCAGCAGCTATCTAGGCGGGAGAAGCTACGAGCAGTACTTC.

The chain joins TRBV30 to TRBJ2-7; 7 nucleotides agree with TRBD2. V shed 2 bases and J 7 bases; nucleotides not matched to a gene: 5. CDR1 is GTSNPN and CDR2 is SVGIG in the germline V gene (reference sequence). This CDR3 contains 12 residues. Here the CDR3 DNA reads TGTGCCTGGAGTTCACTGGGGGGGGAGCAGTACTTC. The encoded protein is CAWSSLGGEQYF. Complete variable domain (other parts from reference TRBV30 and TRBJ2-7): SQTIHQWPATLVQPVGSPLSLECTVEGTSNPNLYWYRQAAGRGLQLLFYSVGIGQISSEVPQNLSASRPQDRQFILSSKKLLLSDSGFYLCAWSSLGGEQYFGPGTRLTVT.

The chain employs TRBV4-2 and TRBJ1-6; 8 bases map to TRBD1. This CDR3 comprises 14 residues. With V trimmed by 3 bases and J by 14 bases, 9 bases remained unmatched. The germline gives CDR1 LGHNA, CDR2 YNFKEQ. This CDR3 reads CASSHGTGKAALHF. CDR3 coding DNA: TGTGCCAGCAGCCACGGGACAGGCAAGGCGGCCCTCCACTTT.

V and J are TRBV5-1 and TRBJ1-2, with unresolved D. Germline assignment: CDR1 SGHRS and CDR2 YFSETQ. Trimming took off 7 bases at V and 10 bases at J, with 14 bases between the two ends. This CDR3 has 11 amino acids. The CDR3 reads CASRDSYLYTF. In DNA, the CDR3 is TGCGCCAGCCGAGATTCGTACCTCTACACCTTC.

This clone was seen just once. The chain uses TRBV10-3 and TRBJ1-6, with a weak D call TRBD1 (5 bases). The CDR3 extends over 16 amino acids. The ends were cut back, 2 bases at V and 9 bases at J, with 17 bases in the middle. Germline values: CDR1 ENHRY, CDR2 SYGVKD. The CDR3 DNA reads as TGTGCCATCAGTGAGCCCGCGGGGGGAATGAGTTCACCCCTCCACTTT. Amino acid sequence: CAISEPAGGMSSPLHF.